This TCR beta chain is drawn from a study of shared clonotypes between healthy human individuals. Using immunoSEQ multiplex PCR, the repertoire was profiled, and TCRdb retains in-frame clones only, with some absent. Here the sample spans 190,000 or so clones, 65% to 80% being singletons. The V gene's germline CDR1 is GTSNPN and CDR2 SVGIG (reference sequence). With 3 bases removed from V and 5 bases from J, the gap between germline ends came to 14 bases. This CDR3 region has 13 residues. This clonotype originated in a man aged 25 to 40 in good health. V usage is TRBV30 and J usage is TRBJ2-7, with unresolved D. The material sequenced was memory CD4+ T cells sorted from blood. Subset in this sample: CD45RA-negative fraction. The CDR3 bases are TGTGCCTGGAGCGTAGAACGGGTCCACGAGCAGTACTTC. Protein sequence: CAWSVERVHEQYF.